These 30 T cell receptor beta chains were sequenced from one sample in a study of shared clonotypes between healthy human individuals. TCRdb's table, derived via immunoSEQ multiplex PCR, lists solely in-frame clones and lacks some. The sample contains about 680,000 clones, around 92% of which appear only once. It was CD45RO-negative cells, positively selected for CCR7, that made up naive CD8 cells, with terminally differentiated effector memory CD45RA+ cells excluded. Sequenced input: naive CD8+ T cells sorted from blood. The origin of the receptors is a young man in good health.

V and J are TRBV7-9 and TRBJ2-3; D is uncertain. Germline CDR1 SEHNR, CDR2 FQNEAQ (reference sequence). The CDR3 consists of 14 residues. The V gene lost 5 bases and the J gene lost 2 bases, with 11 bases spanning the gap. The CDR3 here is CASSQPRYTDTQYF. In DNA form, the CDR3 reads TGTGCCAGCAGCCAGCCCCGATACACAGATACGCAGTATTTT.

J is TRBJ2-5 and V is TRBV4-1; maybe TRBD2 (5 bases). Germline assignment: CDR1 MGHRA and CDR2 YSYEKL. V was trimmed by 3 bases and J by 1 base, leaving 15 bases between them. CDR3 size: 16 residues. CDR3 DNA sequence: TGCGCCAGCAGCCAGAGAGGGTTTGAAGCCCAAGAGACCCAGTACTTC. It translates to CASSQRGFEAQETQYF.

This sequence joins TRBV28 and TRBJ2-7; perhaps TRBD1 as D (6 bases). Germline loops: CDR1 MDHEN, CDR2 SYDVKM. The CDR3 runs to 14 residues. V was shortened by 3 bases and J by 4 bases, with 13 bases between the two germline ends. The CDR3 DNA follows: TGTGCCAGCAGTTTTGCACAGGGCCCTTACGAGCAGTACTTC. Its translation is CASSFAQGPYEQYF.

J is TRBJ2-7 and V is TRBV10-2; 11 nucleotides agree with TRBD2. Germline lookup yields CDR1 WSHSY and CDR2 SAAADI. The CDR3 is 14 amino acids. Trimming cost V 5 bases and J 3 bases; bases outside gene matches: 3. Written as DNA, the CDR3 is TGCGCCAGCAGTACTAGCGGGGGTTACTACGAGCAGTACTTC. This translates into CASSTSGGYYEQYF.

The chain employs TRBV6-5 and TRBJ1-2; D remains unclear. In germline, CDR1 is MNHEY, CDR2 SVGAGI. There are 14 residues in the CDR3. V gave up 5 bases and J gave up 8 bases, with 18 bases separating them. CDR3 sequence (DNA): TGTGCCAGCAGTCCGATACTGAACTCTGCCGGCTACACCTTC. It is translated as CASSPILNSAGYTF.

This sequence joins TRBV4-1 and TRBJ2-7; the match to TRBD2 covers 11 bases. V gave up 4 bases and J gave up 5 bases; unmatched junction bases: 10. There are 16 residues in the CDR3. Germline values: CDR1 MGHRA, CDR2 YSYEKL. For the CDR3, the DNA is TGCGCCAGCAGCCCCTACCCCCTAGCGGGAGGTCACGAGCAGTACTTC. This sequence encodes CASSPYPLAGGHEQYF.

The table lists this clone with a count of one. The genes are TRBV6-6 and TRBJ2-1; 10 nucleotides agree with TRBD1. CDR3 length equals 15 residues. CDR1 is MNHNY, CDR2 SVGAGI, per germline (reference sequence). Unmatched junction bases numbered 5, after V lost 5 bases and J lost 4 bases. The CDR3 DNA sequence: TGTGCCAGCAGTCTCGGGACAGGGGTTTACAATGAGCAGTTCTTC. This translates into CASSLGTGVYNEQFF.

The chain recombines TRBV19 with TRBJ2-1; TRBD2 matches at 10 bases. This CDR3 has 14 amino acids. The germline gives CDR1 LNHDA, CDR2 SQIVND (reference sequence). Trimming at V came to 9 bases and at J to 0 bases, leaving 2 bases not matched to a gene. The CDR3 DNA reads TGTGCCAGCGCTAGCGGGAGCTCCTACAATGAGCAGTTCTTC. Protein product: CASASGSSYNEQFF.

The chain has TRBV9 and TRBJ2-2; 9 nucleotides line up with TRBD2. After removal of 2 bases from V and 6 bases from J, the junction contained 2 bases not matched to a gene. There are 14 residues in the CDR3. Per the germline V gene, CDR1 is SGDLS and CDR2 is YYNGEE. The CDR3 bases are TGTGCCAGCAGCGTTAGCGGGAGTCCCGGGGAGCTGTTTTTT. Its protein product is CASSVSGSPGELFF.

The V and J genes are TRBV7-6 and TRBJ2-1; unclear D gene. The germline CDR1 and CDR2 sequences are SGHVS and FNYEAQ. CDR3 length: 14 residues. Trimming shortened V by 2 bases and J by 0 bases, and 5 bases separated the two germline ends. The CDR3 is CASSLLGSYNEQFF. CDR3 nucleotides: TGTGCCAGCAGCTTACTAGGCTCCTACAATGAGCAGTTCTTC.

V and J are TRBV7-3 and TRBJ2-5, with no clear D. This CDR3 has 13 amino acids. The germline V gene has CDR1 SGHTA and CDR2 FQGTGA. Trimming pared 5 bases from V and 5 bases from J, leaving 12 bases between. The CDR3 nucleotides read TGTGCCAGCAGCCCAGACCTTGGGGAGACCCAGTACTTC. It encodes CASSPDLGETQYF.

V gene TRBV25-1 combines with J gene TRBJ2-7; D is tentatively TRBD1 or TRBD2 (5 bases each). Germline loops: CDR1 MGHDK, CDR2 SYGVNS. The CDR3 has 13 amino acids. V gave up 5 bases and J gave up 3 bases, with 11 bases separating them. In DNA, the CDR3 is TGTGCCAGCAGTCAAGGGGACCACTACGAGCAGTACTTC. Encoded protein: CASSQGDHYEQYF.

This chain connects TRBV29-1 to TRBJ1-2; D might be TRBD1 (5 bases). V dropped 3 bases and J dropped 13 bases, with 21 bases sitting between them. Germline CDR1 and CDR2: SQVTM and ANQGSEA. This CDR3 has 13 amino acids. CDR3 DNA: TGCAGCGTTGATCTCCTAGGGGAATACGTCGCCACCTTC. Translated: CSVDLLGEYVATF.

J is TRBJ2-3 and V is TRBV7-9; D gene uncertain. The CDR3 extends over 13 amino acids. Trimming left V 4 bases short and J 6 bases short, with 11 bases between. The V gene's germline CDR1 is SEHNR and CDR2 FQNEAQ (reference sequence). The CDR3, as DNA: TGTGCCAGCAGCTGGGCTCTGGAGGATACGCAGTATTTT. It specifies CASSWALEDTQYF.

This sequence joins TRBV6-6 and TRBJ2-7, with no clear D. This CDR3 is built from 15 residues. Trimming shortened V by 10 bases and J by 3 bases, and 22 bases separated the two germline ends. The V gene's germline CDR1 is MNHNY and CDR2 SVGAGI (reference sequence). CDR3 region: CATNSLAIPGYEQYF. The CDR3 DNA follows: TGTGCCACAAACTCTTTAGCAATCCCCGGCTACGAGCAGTACTTC.

This chain joins TRBV4-3 and TRBJ2-1, with TRBD2 matching over 12 bases. Germline CDR1 and CDR2: LGHNA and YSLEER. The V and J ends lost 1 base and 2 bases, in that order; junction bases with no gene match: 6. CDR3 length: 18 residues. The CDR3 loop reads CASSQGLAGEVAYNEQFF. The CDR3 DNA reads as TGCGCCAGCAGCCAAGGACTAGCGGGAGAGGTCGCCTACAATGAGCAGTTCTTC.

The gene calls are TRBV5-8 and TRBJ1-1, with 9 nucleotides matching TRBD1. V lost 4 bases to trimming and J lost 0 bases; unmatched junction nucleotides: 13. Looked up from germline, CDR1 is SGHTS and CDR2 is YDEGEE. This CDR3 is 18 amino acids long. CDR3: CASSPTGTGIVVNTEAFF. The CDR3 nucleotides are TGTGCCAGCAGCCCCACCGGGACAGGGATCGTCGTGAACACTGAAGCTTTCTTT.

This rearrangement joins TRBV11-2 to TRBJ1-4; 8 nucleotides line up with TRBD1. The CDR3 covers 14 residues. In germline, CDR1 is SGHAT, CDR2 FQNNGV. The ends lost 5 bases at V and 6 bases at J; junction bases unmatched: 5. The CDR3 region is CASSRTGSYEKLFF. Written as DNA, the CDR3 is TGTGCCAGCAGCCGGACAGGGAGTTATGAAAAACTGTTTTTT.

V usage is TRBV4-2 and J usage is TRBJ2-1; 11 bases match TRBD2. The CDR3 sequence is 19 residues long. Germline V lookup: CDR1 LGHNA, CDR2 YNFKEQ. The trim removed 6 bases at V and 6 bases at J, leaving 19 bases unmatched. The DNA for the CDR3 is TGTGCCAGCAGGTCTGATCCGGGACTAGCGGAGAAATTAGCCAATGAGCAGTTCTTC. Amino acids: CASRSDPGLAEKLANEQFF.

This clone was counted a single time. Just one base apart from a much larger clone, this may be a read error. In the same sample, other DNA sequences code for this CDR3. The gene calls are TRBV5-5 and TRBJ2-7; D may be TRBD1 (6 bases). From germline, CDR1 is SGHKS and CDR2 YYEKEE (reference sequence). The CDR3 contains 13 residues. V was cut by 0 bases and J by 2 bases, with 6 bases left in between. The CDR3 sequence is CASSLEGAYEQYF. The CDR3 DNA reads TGTGCCAGCAGCTTGGAGGGGGCCTACGAGCAGTACTTC. Looking up the rest from reference TRBV5-5 and TRBJ2-7 gives the full variable domain: DAGVTQSPTHLIKTRGQQVTLRCSPISGHKSVSWYQQVLGQGPQFIFQYYEKEERGRGNFPDRFSARQFPNYSSELNVNALLLGDSALYLCASSLEGAYEQYFGPGTRLTVT.

This chain joins TRBV28 and TRBJ2-7; a possible D gene is TRBD2 (5 bases). The germline V and J ends were trimmed by 2 bases and 3 bases, with 11 bases remaining between them. CDR3 size: 14 residues. Germline V gives CDR1 MDHEN, CDR2 SYDVKM. Here the CDR3 reads CASSLRGSVYEQYF. The DNA of the CDR3 is TGTGCCAGCAGTTTAAGAGGGTCGGTCTACGAGCAGTACTTC.

The chain is built from TRBV7-9 and TRBJ2-7, with TRBD2 identical over 12 bases. The CDR3 runs to 16 residues. V dropped 5 bases and J dropped 1; count of bases not matched to a gene: 6. Germline CDR1 and CDR2: SEHNR and FQNEAQ (reference sequence). CDR3 amino acids: CASSDGGTSGSYEQYF. The CDR3 nucleotides read TGTGCCAGCAGCGATGGTGGGACTAGCGGGTCCTACGAGCAGTACTTC.

CDR3 protein: CASRNLAAPAYEQYF. The CDR3, as DNA: TGTGCCAGCAGAAATCTAGCGGCCCCGGCCTACGAGCAGTACTTC. The rearrangement uses TRBV5-6 and TRBJ2-7; 7 bases match TRBD2. The CDR3 extends over 15 amino acids. V lost 5 bases, J lost 2 bases, and 10 bases stayed unmatched. Germline V gene sequence: CDR1 SGHDT, CDR2 YYEEEE. Complete variable domain (other parts from reference TRBV5-6 and TRBJ2-7): DAGVTQSPTHLIKTRGQQVTLRCSPKSGHDTVSWYQQALGQGPQFIFQYYEEEERQRGNFPDRFSGHQFPNYSSELNVNALLLGDSALYLCASRNLAAPAYEQYFGPGTRLTVT.

The chain carries TRBV14 and TRBJ1-1, with D uncertain. This CDR3 is 15 amino acids long. V shed 4 bases and J shed 11 bases, with 23 bases lying between them. Germline V CDR1 and CDR2: SGHDN, FVKESK. The CDR3 reads CASSLMPGSFLRAFF. Written as DNA, the CDR3 is TGTGCCAGCAGCCTTATGCCAGGTTCGTTTCTCCGTGCTTTCTTT.

This clone occurred a few times. The rearrangement links TRBV9 to TRBJ1-4; D not resolved. V shed 4 bases and J shed 6 bases, with 7 bases lying between them. Germline assignment: CDR1 SGDLS and CDR2 YYNGEE. The CDR3 loop spans 12 amino acids. The CDR3 DNA is TGTGCCAGCAGCACAAAGGATGAAAAACTGTTTTTT. This codes for CASSTKDEKLFF.

Only a few counts were recorded for this clone. V usage is TRBV19 and J usage is TRBJ2-2; the D is unclear. The CDR3 is 12 residues long. The V end lost 7 bases, the J end lost 0 bases, and 3 bases lay between the germline ends. CDR1 LNHDA and CDR2 SQIVND come from the germline V gene (reference sequence). The CDR3 is CASTANTGELFF. The DNA of the CDR3 is TGTGCCAGTACCGCGAACACCGGGGAGCTGTTTTTT.

The V gene is TRBV7-9, the J gene TRBJ1-2; D possibly corresponds to TRBD1 (6 bases). The CDR3 runs to 13 residues. Germline assignment: CDR1 SEHNR and CDR2 FQNEAQ (reference sequence). V lost 5 bases and J 8 bases, leaving 15 bases between the germline ends. The CDR3: CASSPASGAGYTF. The CDR3 coding sequence is TGTGCCAGCAGCCCCGCGTCAGGGGCCGGCTACACCTTC.

The chain combines TRBV5-5 with TRBJ2-2; D gene ambiguous. The V end was cut by 1 base, the J end by 4 bases, with 11 bases between. Germline V lookup: CDR1 SGHKS, CDR2 YYEKEE (reference sequence). The CDR3 loop spans 15 amino acids. CDR3 loop: CASSLYSPGTGELFF. The CDR3, as DNA: TGTGCCAGCAGCTTGTACAGCCCGGGCACCGGGGAGCTGTTTTTT.

CDR3 residues: CASSEQFRAGTPYEQYF. The CDR3 coding sequence is TGTGCCAGCAGTGAACAATTCCGGGCAGGGACTCCCTACGAGCAGTACTTC. V gene TRBV6-1 combines with J gene TRBJ2-7; weak D call: TRBD2 (6 bases). The CDR3 covers 17 residues. Germline V gives CDR1 MNHNS, CDR2 SASEGT. The V end lost 2 bases, the J end lost 2 bases, and 19 bases lay between the germline ends.

The chain uses TRBV4-3 and TRBJ1-1, with 9 bases fitting TRBD1. V lost 0 bases, J lost 4 bases, and 3 bases stayed unmatched. Germline-derived CDR1 and CDR2 are LGHNA and YSLEER. The CDR3 runs 15 residues. CDR3 region: CASSQEGQGPTEAFF. The DNA for the CDR3 is TGCGCCAGCAGCCAAGAAGGACAGGGGCCCACTGAAGCTTTCTTT.